This T cell receptor beta chain was documented in a study of spatial heterogeneity in lung cancer. MiXCR, applied by TCRdb to the 5' RACE reads, yields one record per CDR3 protein. The data hold about 27,000 distinct CDR3 sequences, with just over 7% observed a single time. The V segment lost 6 bases and the J segment 4 bases; nucleotides outside the gene matches: 8. The germline CDR1 and CDR2 sequences are DFQATT and SNEGSKA (reference sequence). The CDR3 has 13 amino acids. Noted time point: sample taken at primary tumor resection. Patients with untreated early-stage non-small cell lung cancer, numbering 55 to 80, were the donors. Frozen PBMC, nontumor lung or tumor provided whole RNA, which was sequenced unsorted. Overall study results and limits: Mutation counts in tumors were tracked by counts of expanded intratumoral alpha and beta TCRs. Ubiquitous expanded TCR counts tracked ubiquitous nonsynonymous mutations; regional expanded TCR counts tracked regional nonsynonymous mutations.

This clonotype was recorded at least ten times. The antigen remains unidentified. This rearrangement joins TRBV20-1 to TRBJ2-7; TRBD1 aligns across 8 bases. Sample: lung tumor tissue, taken at surgery. This sequence was found in a male donor with early-stage non-small cell lung cancer. The CDR3 loop reads CSAWTGRPYEQYF. The DNA of the CDR3 is TGCAGTGCGTGGACAGGGCGCCCTTACGAGCAGTACTTC.